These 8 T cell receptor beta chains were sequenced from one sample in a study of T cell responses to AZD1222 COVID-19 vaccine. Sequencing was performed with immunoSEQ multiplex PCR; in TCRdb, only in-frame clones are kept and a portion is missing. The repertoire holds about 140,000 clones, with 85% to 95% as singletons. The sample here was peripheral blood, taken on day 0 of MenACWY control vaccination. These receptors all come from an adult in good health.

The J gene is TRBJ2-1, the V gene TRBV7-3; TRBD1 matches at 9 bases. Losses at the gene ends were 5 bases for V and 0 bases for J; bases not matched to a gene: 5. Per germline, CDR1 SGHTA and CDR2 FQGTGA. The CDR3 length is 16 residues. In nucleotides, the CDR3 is TGTGCCAGCAGCCCTGGGACAGGGAGCTCCTACAATGAGCAGTTCTTC. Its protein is CASSPGTGSSYNEQFF.

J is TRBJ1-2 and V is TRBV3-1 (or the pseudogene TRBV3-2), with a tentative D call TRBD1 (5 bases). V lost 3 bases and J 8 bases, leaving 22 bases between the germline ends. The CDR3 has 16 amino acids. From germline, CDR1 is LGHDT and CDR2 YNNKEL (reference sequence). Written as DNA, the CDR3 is TGTGCCAGCAGCCAGGGAGGGCAGGGCGAGGGTTTGGGCTACACCTTC. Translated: CASSQGGQGEGLGYTF.

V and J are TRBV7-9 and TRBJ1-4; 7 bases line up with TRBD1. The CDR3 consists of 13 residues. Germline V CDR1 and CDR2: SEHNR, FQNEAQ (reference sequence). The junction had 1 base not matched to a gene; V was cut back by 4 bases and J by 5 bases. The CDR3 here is CASSSQGNEKLFF. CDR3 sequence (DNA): TGTGCCAGCAGCTCACAGGGGAATGAAAAACTGTTTTTT.

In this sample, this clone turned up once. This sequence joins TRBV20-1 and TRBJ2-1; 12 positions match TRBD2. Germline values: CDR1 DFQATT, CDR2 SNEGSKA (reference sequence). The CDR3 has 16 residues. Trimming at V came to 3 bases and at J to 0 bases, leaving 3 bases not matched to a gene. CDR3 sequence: CSASETSGSSYNEQFF. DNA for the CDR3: TGCAGTGCTAGTGAGACTAGCGGGAGCTCCTACAATGAGCAGTTCTTC.

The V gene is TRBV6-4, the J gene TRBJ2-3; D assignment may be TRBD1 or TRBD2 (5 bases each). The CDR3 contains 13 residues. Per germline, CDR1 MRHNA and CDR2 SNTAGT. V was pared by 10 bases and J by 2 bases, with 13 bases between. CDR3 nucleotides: TGTGCCACCCGGGACGGAATCACAGATACGCAGTATTTT. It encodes CATRDGITDTQYF.

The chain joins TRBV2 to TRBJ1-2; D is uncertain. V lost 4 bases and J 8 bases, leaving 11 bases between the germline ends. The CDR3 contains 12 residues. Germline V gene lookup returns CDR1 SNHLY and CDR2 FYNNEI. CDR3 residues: CASSAEYEGYTF. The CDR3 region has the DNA TGTGCCAGCAGTGCCGAGTACGAGGGCTACACCTTC.

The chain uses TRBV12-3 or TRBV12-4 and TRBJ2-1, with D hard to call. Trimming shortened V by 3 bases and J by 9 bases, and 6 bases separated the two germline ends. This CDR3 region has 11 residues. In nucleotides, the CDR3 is TGTGCCAGCAGTTTGTGGGCTGAGCAGTTCTTC. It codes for CASSLWAEQFF.

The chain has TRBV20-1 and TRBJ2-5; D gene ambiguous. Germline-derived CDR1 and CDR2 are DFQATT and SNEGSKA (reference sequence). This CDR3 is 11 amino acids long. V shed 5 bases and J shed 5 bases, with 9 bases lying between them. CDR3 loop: CSALLRETQYF. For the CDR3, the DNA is TGCAGTGCTCTACTCCGGGAGACCCAGTACTTC.